Below, 23 T cell receptor beta chains from the same sample are listed, as sequenced in a study of cytomegalovirus exposure and HLA in healthy donors. This PCR relied on a set of 60 Vbeta primers and 13 Jbeta primers. The repertoire was sequenced with immunoSEQ multiplex PCR; TCRdb's copy has only in-frame clones and lacks some. The sample includes 150,000 to 200,000 clones, more than 65% seen only once; the top ten take less than 10%. Sequencing was done on a sample of PBMCs. These receptors all come from a man aged 18 to 29 in good health and CMV-seropositive.

V is TRBV10-3 and J is TRBJ1-2, with 10 positions matching TRBD1. Germline V gene data show CDR1 as ENHRY and CDR2 as SYGVKD. There are 15 residues in the CDR3. After removal of 0 bases from V and 8 bases from J, the junction contained 6 bases not matched to a gene. The CDR3: CAISESGTGDFGYTF. The CDR3 coding sequence is TGTGCCATCAGTGAGTCCGGGACAGGGGATTTCGGCTACACCTTC.

This clone was counted a few times. V gene TRBV25-1 combines with J gene TRBJ1-3, with TRBD1 matching 8 bases. J was trimmed by 4 bases and V by 4 bases; bases with no gene match: 6. CDR1 and CDR2 from the germline V gene are MGHDK and SYGVNS. The CDR3 has 15 residues. The CDR3 coding sequence is TGTGCCAGCAGTGCGCCTGGGACAGGCGGAAACACCATATATTTT. Translation: CASSAPGTGGNTIYF.

This chain joins TRBV6-1 and TRBJ2-2; D is undetermined. The germline V and J ends were trimmed by 8 bases and 4 bases, with 17 bases remaining between them. CDR3 size: 15 residues. The germline V gene has CDR1 MNHNS and CDR2 SASEGT. The CDR3, as DNA: TGTGCCAGCCACCTCGGTACAGAAGGCACCGGGGAGCTGTTTTTT. Its protein is CASHLGTEGTGELFF.

The J gene is TRBJ2-3, the V gene TRBV9; 8 bases match TRBD2. There are 14 residues in the CDR3. Trimming at V came to 4 bases and at J to 7 bases, leaving 8 bases not matched to a gene. Germline CDR1 reads SGDLS; CDR2 reads YYNGEE. Here the CDR3 DNA reads TGTGCCAGCAGCCTCACGGGGGGGGCGCATACGCAGTATTTT. This sequence encodes CASSLTGGAHTQYF.

The chain carries TRBV6-6 and TRBJ2-5; the D gene is possibly TRBD1 (5 bases). The J call is in doubt because the DNA end fits TRBJ2-7 better. Germline values: CDR1 MNHNY, CDR2 SVGAGI (reference sequence). The CDR3 extends over 14 amino acids. The CDR3 spells CASSYGSGIREQYF. The CDR3 coding sequence is TGTGCCAGCAGTTACGGGTCAGGGATCCGCGAGCAGTACTTC.

The chain carries TRBV19 and TRBJ2-2; D is uncertain. Germline V lookup: CDR1 LNHDA, CDR2 SQIVND (reference sequence). With 4 bases removed from V and 1 base from J, the gap between germline ends came to 10 bases. The CDR3 contains 15 residues. CDR3 DNA: TGTGCCAGTAGTAAAGTAGAAGTGAACACCGGGGAGCTGTTTTTT. Translation gives CASSKVEVNTGELFF.

V usage is TRBV4-2 and J usage is TRBJ2-3, with D tentatively TRBD2 (5 bases). CDR3 length: 14 amino acids. CDR1 and CDR2 from the germline V gene are LGHNA and YNFKEQ. V gave up 0 bases and J gave up 5 bases, with 9 bases separating them. The CDR3 region has the DNA TGTGCCAGCAGCCAAGAGCGGGTTCGAGATACGCAGTATTTT. Translated: CASSQERVRDTQYF.

This clone showed up just once. The J gene is TRBJ2-7, the V gene TRBV4-1; D perhaps matches TRBD1 (5 bases). The V gene lost 0 bases and the J gene lost 4 bases, with 13 bases spanning the gap. The germline gives CDR1 MGHRA, CDR2 YSYEKL. There are 15 residues in the CDR3. The CDR3 sequence is CASSQEGLGRYEQYF. In nucleotides, the CDR3 is TGCGCCAGCAGCCAAGAGGGCCTGGGGCGTTACGAGCAGTACTTC.

This chain connects TRBV7-9 to TRBJ1-4; a weak D match, TRBD1 (5 bases). CDR1 and CDR2 (germline): SEHNR, FQNEAQ (reference sequence). The CDR3 runs 14 residues. The V and J ends lost 5 bases and 5 bases respectively, with 12 bases between them. The CDR3 sequence is CASSPFGGNEKLFF. The CDR3 bases are TGTGCCAGCAGCCCCTTCGGGGGGAATGAAAAACTGTTTTTT.

In regard to this clone: No DNA is shown, since the ends of the CDR3 on it are uncertain; the CDR3 is the one TCRdb lists. The same CDR3 arises from other DNA sequences in this sample as well. V and J are TRBV2 and TRBJ1-1; the listed D gene, TRBD1, was not tested against the DNA. Germline V lookup: CDR1 SNHLY, CDR2 FYNNEI. The CDR3 is 15 amino acids long, termini counted. CDR3 in amino acids: CASTISGTGVPEAFF.

This chain uses TRBV13 with TRBJ1-1; 11 bases line up with TRBD1. Germline V gene sequence: CDR1 PRHDT, CDR2 FYEKMQ (reference sequence). The CDR3 totals 17 residues. Germline trimming cut 4 bases from V and 1 base from J; bases unmatched to any gene: 8. In DNA, the CDR3 is TGTGCCAGCAGCTCTCGGACAGGGGGCATCAGGAACACTGAAGCTTTCTTT. The encoded protein is CASSSRTGGIRNTEAFF. Drawing the rest from reference TRBV13 and TRBJ1-1, the complete variable domain is AAGVIQSPRHLIKEKRETATLKCYPIPRHDTVYWYQQGPGQDPQFLISFYEKMQSDKGSIPDRFSAQQFSDYHSELNMSSLELGDSALYFCASSSRTGGIRNTEAFFGQGTRLTVV.

V and J are TRBV5-4 and TRBJ2-1, with no clear D. Deletions cut 0 bases from V and 5 bases from J, with 6 bases between. CDR1 SGHNT and CDR2 YYREEE come from the germline V gene (reference sequence). CDR3 length: 13 amino acids. The DNA for the CDR3 is TGTGCCAGCAGCTTGGACAGTAACAATGAGCAGTTCTTC. It encodes CASSLDSNNEQFF.

This chain joins TRBV10-3 and TRBJ2-5; the match to TRBD1 covers 12 bases. Trimming took 8 bases from V and 5 from J; bases not matched to a gene: 15. CDR3 size: 17 residues. The V gene's germline CDR1 is ENHRY and CDR2 SYGVKD. The CDR3 spells CAIRGITGTGGEETQYF. Here the CDR3 DNA reads TGTGCCATCCGTGGAATTACCGGGACAGGGGGCGAGGAGACCCAGTACTTC.

The CDR3 is CASSPQGGEAFF. CDR3 coding DNA: TGTGCCAGCAGCCCGCAAGGGGGTGAAGCTTTCTTT. The J gene is TRBJ1-1, the V gene TRBV7-2, with TRBD1 as a possible D gene (6 bases). The CDR3 covers 12 residues. Trimming took off 5 bases at V and 7 bases at J, with 11 bases between the two ends. Germline values: CDR1 SGHTA, CDR2 FQGNSA. The full variable domain, in which reference TRBV7-2 and TRBJ1-1 provide the parts outside the CDR3, is GAGVSQSPSNKVTEKGKDVELRCDPISGHTALYWYRQSLGQGLEFLIYFQGNSAPDKSGLPSDRFSAERTGGSVSTLTIQRTQQEDSAVYLCASSPQGGEAFFGQGTRLTVV.

This clone was seen only a few times. This chain joins TRBV27 and TRBJ2-7, with TRBD1 as a possible D gene (5 bases). Germline lookup yields CDR1 MNHEY and CDR2 SMNVEV (reference sequence). Between the trimmed V and J ends, which lost 5 bases and 6 bases, there was a span of 8 bases. CDR3 size: 11 residues. CDR3 sequence: CASSTGSEQYF. The DNA of the CDR3 is TGTGCCAGCAGTACAGGTAGCGAGCAGTACTTC.

The CDR3: CAWSVANEQFF. Here the CDR3 DNA reads TGTGCCTGGAGTGTGGCCAATGAGCAGTTCTTC. The V gene is TRBV30, the J gene TRBJ2-1, with D unclear. Germline V gives CDR1 GTSNPN, CDR2 SVGIG (reference sequence). Trimming shortened V by 0 bases and J by 6 bases, and 3 bases separated the two germline ends. The CDR3 covers 11 residues.

The genes are TRBV30 and TRBJ2-7; 7 positions match TRBD2. The length of the CDR3 is 12 residues. CDR1 is GTSNPN and CDR2 is SVGIG in the germline V gene (reference sequence). V shed 0 bases, J shed 6 bases, and the junction held 2 bases outside the gene matches. CDR3 residues: CAWSVGGGEQYF. CDR3 sequence (DNA): TGTGCCTGGAGTGTGGGGGGGGGCGAGCAGTACTTC.

This clone appeared a single time. The gene calls are TRBV23-1 and TRBJ1-1; unclear D gene. TRBV23-1 is designated an ORF whose function remains uncertain. Trimming left V 1 base short and J 4 bases short, with 13 bases between. The CDR3 is 15 amino acids. CDR3 sequence reads: CASSQFCPGGTEAFF. In DNA, the CDR3 is TGCGCCAGCAGTCAATTTTGCCCGGGAGGCACTGAAGCTTTCTTT.

The chain carries TRBV5-6 and TRBJ2-5; D perhaps matches TRBD2 (5 bases). The J call is uncertain, as TRBJ2-7 better fits the DNA end. This CDR3 spans 13 amino acids. Germline V gene lookup returns CDR1 SGHDT and CDR2 YYEEEE. CDR3 region: CASSLRVSYEQYF. DNA of the CDR3: TGTGCCAGCAGCCTGAGGGTCTCCTACGAGCAGTACTTC.

The V gene is TRBV4-1, the J gene TRBJ2-7; D is unclear. The germline V and J ends were trimmed by 0 bases and 7 bases, with 10 bases remaining between them. The CDR3 has 13 residues. Germline CDR1 is MGHRA and CDR2 is YSYEKL. In DNA form, the CDR3 reads TGCGCCAGCAGCCAAGAAATTAGAAAAGAGCAGTACTTC. Its translation: CASSQEIRKEQYF.

The chain combines TRBV28 with TRBJ2-1, with 8 bases lining up with TRBD2. Germline loops: CDR1 MDHEN, CDR2 SYDVKM. The CDR3 has 17 residues. V lost 1 base and J lost 9; bases outside the gene matches: 14. The CDR3 sequence is CASSLLIVAGPRGEQFF. CDR3 nucleotide sequence: TGTGCCAGCAGTTTATTGATTGTAGCGGGACCTCGTGGTGAGCAGTTCTTC.

Regarding this clone: The CDR3 carries no conserved terminal phenylalanine or tryptophan, so it likely arises from a read error. The J gene is TRBJ1-6, the V gene TRBV2, with 7 bases lining up with TRBD1. The CDR3 has 14 residues. After removal of 8 bases from V and 5 bases from J, the junction contained 6 bases not matched to a gene. In germline, CDR1 is SNHLY, CDR2 FYNNEI. In DNA form, the CDR3 reads TGTGCCAGCTCAGGGACAGTAAATAATTCACCCCTCCACCTT. Its translation is CASSGTVNNSPLHL.

The chain uses TRBV29-1 and TRBJ2-7; D may be TRBD1 (6 bases). The CDR3 contains 13 residues. V was pared by 3 bases and J by 0 bases, with 9 bases between. CDR1 is SQVTM and CDR2 is ANQGSEA in the germline V gene. The CDR3 here is CSVDRQDSYEQYF. For the CDR3, the DNA is TGCAGCGTTGACCGACAGGACTCCTACGAGCAGTACTTC.